This T cell receptor beta chain was captured by sequencing in a study of beta chain features in type 1 diabetes. The isolated RNA, all of it, was reverse transcribed, so expressed TCRB transcripts were what got sequenced. Naive, central memory and regulatory T cell samples came to a mean of approximately 3.6 million reads. Assay used: immunoSEQ multiplex PCR; TCRdb lists only in-frame clones, some missing. The table has around 500,000 clones, about an eighth seen once. Study-wide findings and caveats: Using cDNA template may skew counts toward highly expressing activated cells.

V lost 1 base and J lost 4; bases outside the gene matches: 5. There are 17 residues in the CDR3. Germline values: CDR1 MGHRA, CDR2 YSYEKL. Note on this clone: What it binds is unknown.

The rearrangement uses TRBV4-1 and TRBJ2-4; TRBD2 aligns across 12 bases. The sample comprised naive CD4+ T cells from blood. This receptor was taken from a woman between 18 and 30 years old in good health. In nucleotides, the CDR3 is TGCGCCAGCAGCCAAGGTCGACTAGCGGGAGCGAAAAACATTCAGTACTTC. This encodes CASSQGRLAGAKNIQYF.